This passage covers 23 T cell receptor beta chains from one sample sequenced in a study of blood T cell repertoires in COVID-19. TCRdb's copy holds only in-frame clones and misses some; the assay was immunoSEQ multiplex PCR. The sample yields 150,000 to 200,000 clones, 86% seen once. The source material was PBMCs or T cells enriched from blood (not recorded which). These receptor sequences come from a woman between 25 and 40 years old who had recovered from COVID-19.

The chain is built from TRBV6-5 and TRBJ2-1, with D maybe TRBD1 (6 bases). Trimming left V 8 bases short and J 4 bases short, with 12 bases between. CDR3 length: 13 residues. Germline lookup yields CDR1 MNHEY and CDR2 SVGAGI. CDR3 protein: CASSRDKYNEQFF. DNA for the CDR3: TGTGCCAGCTCCAGGGACAAGTACAATGAGCAGTTCTTC.

The chain combines TRBV30 with TRBJ2-5; D may be TRBD2 (5 bases). This CDR3 spans 13 amino acids. Trimming took 1 base from V and 5 from J, leaving 11 bases between them. Per germline, CDR1 GTSNPN and CDR2 SVGIG (reference sequence). CDR3 bases: TGTGCCTGGAGTGAAGGATCGGGGGAGACCCAGTACTTC. It translates to CAWSEGSGETQYF.

The V gene is TRBV23-1, the J gene TRBJ2-3, with TRBD2 matching over 7 bases. TRBV23-1 is designated an ORF whose function remains uncertain. The CDR3 is 16 residues long. Trimming at V came to 11 bases and at J to 1 base, leaving 15 bases not matched to a gene. Here the CDR3 reads CAGRKTSEMCTDTQYF. DNA of the CDR3: TGCGCCGGGCGCAAAACTAGCGAGATGTGCACAGATACGCAGTATTTT.

This chain joins TRBV7-9 and TRBJ2-3, with 10 nucleotides matching TRBD2. This CDR3 comprises 17 residues. Germline V CDR1 and CDR2: SEHNR, FQNEAQ (reference sequence). Trimming took 3 bases from V and 3 from J; bases not matched to a gene: 9. CDR3 in DNA: TGTGCCAGCAGCTTGGCTAGCGGGAGAGTTGGGACAGATACGCAGTATTTT. Its protein is CASSLASGRVGTDTQYF.

This clone showed up just a few times. The gene calls are TRBV30 and TRBJ2-7, with 10 bases aligning to TRBD2. This CDR3 has 14 amino acids. Losses at the gene ends were 4 bases for V and 0 bases for J; bases not matched to a gene: 3. Per the germline V gene, CDR1 is GTSNPN and CDR2 is SVGIG (reference sequence). The CDR3 spells CAWTSGSSSYEQYF. Written as DNA, the CDR3 is TGTGCCTGGACTAGCGGGAGTAGCTCCTACGAGCAGTACTTC.

The J gene is TRBJ2-5, the V gene TRBV24-1, with 9 bases lining up with TRBD1. The germline gives CDR1 KGHDR, CDR2 SFDVKD. The junction had 10 bases not matched to a gene; V was cut back by 5 bases and J by 4 bases. This CDR3 region has 16 residues. In nucleotides, the CDR3 is TGTGCCACCAGTGCCCCACAGGGGGCAAGGGTAGAGACCCAGTACTTC. This translates into CATSAPQGARVETQYF.

The chain recombines TRBV28 with TRBJ2-7; 9 nucleotides line up with TRBD2. V dropped 6 bases and J dropped 4; count of bases not matched to a gene: 22. Per germline, CDR1 MDHEN and CDR2 SYDVKM. This CDR3 is built from 19 residues. CDR3 in amino acids: CASSLSAGTSSSRLYEQYF. Written as DNA, the CDR3 is TGTGCCAGCAGCCTCTCTGCCGGGACTAGCTCTTCGAGGTTATACGAGCAGTACTTC.

This clone occurred a few times. J is TRBJ1-2 and V is TRBV28; tentative D call: TRBD1 (6 bases). This CDR3 is 16 amino acids long. The V end lost 5 bases, the J end lost 2 bases, and 18 bases lay between the germline ends. The germline gives CDR1 MDHEN, CDR2 SYDVKM. The CDR3 nucleotides are TGTGCCAGCAGTCCCGTCGACAGGCGGAAAAACTATGGCTACACCTTC. Its protein is CASSPVDRRKNYGYTF.

The chain recombines TRBV5-1 with TRBJ2-3; D might be TRBD2 (5 bases). Trimming removed 4 bases from V and 4 bases from J, with 10 bases in between. Germline V gene sequence: CDR1 SGHRS, CDR2 YFSETQ. The CDR3 spans 13 residues. CDR3 DNA: TGCGCCAGCAGCACCGGGAACCCAGATACGCAGTATTTT. Its protein is CASSTGNPDTQYF.

The V and J genes are TRBV28 and TRBJ2-5; 11 bases match TRBD2. This CDR3 spans 15 amino acids. Germline trimming cut 3 bases from V and 0 bases from J; bases unmatched to any gene: 0. Per the germline V gene, CDR1 is MDHEN and CDR2 is SYDVKM. Written as DNA, the CDR3 is TGTGCCAGCAGTTTGGGACTAGCGGACCAAGAGACCCAGTACTTC. Protein product: CASSLGLADQETQYF.

The chain combines TRBV27 with TRBJ2-2; D perhaps matches TRBD1 (6 bases). In germline, CDR1 is MNHEY, CDR2 SMNVEV (reference sequence). With 1 base removed from V and 5 bases from J, the gap between germline ends came to 14 bases. The CDR3 has 16 residues. This CDR3 reads CASSLWQGHNTGELFF. Written as DNA, the CDR3 is TGTGCCAGCAGTTTATGGCAGGGGCACAATACCGGGGAGCTGTTTTTT.

The chain recombines TRBV12-3 or TRBV12-4 with TRBJ1-1, with D unresolved. Trimming pared 3 bases from V and 0 bases from J, leaving 5 bases between. The CDR3 is 13 amino acids. Here the CDR3 DNA reads TGTGCCAGCAGTTTTGTTATGAACACTGAAGCTTTCTTT. Encoded protein: CASSFVMNTEAFF.

The genes are TRBV28 and TRBJ1-1; the D is unclear. Germline assignment: CDR1 MDHEN and CDR2 SYDVKM. This CDR3 is 15 amino acids long. Between the trimmed V and J ends, which lost 1 base and 3 bases, there was a span of 12 bases. In DNA, the CDR3 is TGTGCCAGCAGTTTATTGTTAGTCCGGGACACTGAAGCTTTCTTT. Its protein is CASSLLLVRDTEAFF.

The chain has TRBV7-2 and TRBJ1-2; 10 nucleotides align to TRBD1. There are 16 residues in the CDR3. Germline V gene lookup returns CDR1 SGHTA and CDR2 FQGNSA. V gave up 1 base and J gave up 8 bases; unmatched junction bases: 10. CDR3 DNA: TGTGCCAGCAGCTTAGGGCCCGGGACAGGGGTGGAAGGCTACACCTTC. It yields the protein CASSLGPGTGVEGYTF.

This clone was seen a few times. The chain links TRBV29-1 to TRBJ2-7, with TRBD2 as a possible D gene (6 bases). The CDR3 runs 12 residues. With 4 bases removed from V and 2 bases from J, the gap between germline ends came to 9 bases. Germline lookup yields CDR1 SQVTM and CDR2 ANQGSEA. The CDR3 coding sequence is TGCAGCGTTGGACGGGAGACCTACGAGCAGTACTTC. Translation gives CSVGRETYEQYF.

The chain uses TRBV7-2 and TRBJ2-5; weak D call: TRBD1 (5 bases). The germline V gene encodes CDR1 SGHTA and CDR2 FQGNSA. The CDR3 covers 15 residues. Trimming cost V 4 bases and J 1 base, with 13 bases left between them. The CDR3 loop is CASSSRQLPQETQYF. The CDR3, as DNA: TGTGCCAGCAGCTCCCGACAGCTCCCCCAAGAGACCCAGTACTTC.

The chain combines TRBV28 with TRBJ2-7; TRBD2 agrees at 7 bases. The CDR3 is 16 amino acids. The ends lost 6 bases at V and 0 bases at J; junction bases unmatched: 11. Per germline, CDR1 MDHEN and CDR2 SYDVKM. The CDR3 DNA is TGTGCCAGCAGCGACAGCGGGATTCTCCTCTCCTACGAGCAGTACTTC. Amino acid sequence: CASSDSGILLSYEQYF.

The rearrangement uses TRBV6-5 and TRBJ1-5; possible D gene TRBD1, 5 bases. Trimming stripped 7 bases from V and 2 bases from J, with 15 bases between. The germline gives CDR1 MNHEY, CDR2 SVGAGI. This CDR3 spans 15 amino acids. In nucleotides, the CDR3 is TGTGCCAGCATCTCCGGGGGATCGGGCAATCAGCCCCAGCATTTT. Protein sequence: CASISGGSGNQPQHF.

The CDR3 spells CSAREFYEQYF. CDR3 in DNA: TGCAGTGCTAGGGAGTTCTACGAGCAGTACTTC. The genes are TRBV20-1 and TRBJ2-7; D is unresolved. The CDR3 contains 11 residues. V lost 3 bases and J lost 3, with 6 bases in between. The V gene's germline CDR1 is DFQATT and CDR2 SNEGSKA (reference sequence).

This chain connects TRBV27 to TRBJ2-7; 8 bases match TRBD2. There are 13 residues in the CDR3. Germline CDR1 MNHEY, CDR2 SMNVEV (reference sequence). The V segment lost 7 bases and the J segment 6 bases; nucleotides outside the gene matches: 8. CDR3 coding DNA: TGTGCCAGCAACACCGGGACTAGTGGCGAGCAGTACTTC. Its translation: CASNTGTSGEQYF.

The gene calls are TRBV29-1 and TRBJ2-1, with a possible D match to TRBD2 (5 bases). V dropped 4 bases and J dropped 8 bases, with 33 bases sitting between them. This CDR3 is built from 19 residues. Per germline, CDR1 SQVTM and CDR2 ANQGSEA. CDR3 bases: TGCAGCGTTGCCATGGTGGGCCTAGCCCCACCAATACCCCCACATGAGCAGTTCTTC. This encodes CSVAMVGLAPPIPPHEQFF.

This chain uses TRBV18 with TRBJ1-1; D might be TRBD1 (5 bases). The CDR3 extends over 16 amino acids. V was trimmed by 2 bases and J by 5 bases, leaving 18 bases between them. The germline V gene has CDR1 KGHSH and CDR2 LQKENI. For the CDR3, the DNA is TGTGCCAGCTCACCAGGAGAGACAGTCGGGGGAACTGAAGCTTTCTTT. It codes for CASSPGETVGGTEAFF.

The V and J genes are TRBV28 and TRBJ1-4, with 9 positions matching TRBD1. The CDR3 totals 15 residues. Germline V lookup: CDR1 MDHEN, CDR2 SYDVKM. V was pared by 6 bases and J by 2 bases, with 4 bases of the junction left unmatched. This CDR3 reads CASSYRGLTNEKLFF. DNA of the CDR3: TGTGCCAGCAGCTACAGGGGGCTTACTAATGAAAAACTGTTTTTT.